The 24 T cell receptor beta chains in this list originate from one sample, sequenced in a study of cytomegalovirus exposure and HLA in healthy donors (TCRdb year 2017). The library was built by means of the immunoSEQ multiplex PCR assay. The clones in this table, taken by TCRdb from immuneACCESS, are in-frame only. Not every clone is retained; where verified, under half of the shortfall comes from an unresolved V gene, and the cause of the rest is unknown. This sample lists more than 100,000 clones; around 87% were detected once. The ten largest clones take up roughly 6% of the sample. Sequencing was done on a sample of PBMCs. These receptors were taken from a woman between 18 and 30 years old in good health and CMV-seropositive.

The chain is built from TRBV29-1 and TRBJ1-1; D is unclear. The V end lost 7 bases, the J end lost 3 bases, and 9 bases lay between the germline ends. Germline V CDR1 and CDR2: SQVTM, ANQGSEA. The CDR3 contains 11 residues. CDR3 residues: CSAHRDTEAFF. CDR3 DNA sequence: TGCAGCGCTCACCGGGACACTGAAGCTTTCTTT. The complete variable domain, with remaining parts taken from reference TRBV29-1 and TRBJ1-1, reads SAVISQKPSRDICQRGTSLTIQCQVDSQVTMMFWYRQQPGQSLTLIATANQGSEATYESGFVIDKFPISRPNLTFSTLTVSNMSPEDSSIYLCSAHRDTEAFFGQGTRLTVV.

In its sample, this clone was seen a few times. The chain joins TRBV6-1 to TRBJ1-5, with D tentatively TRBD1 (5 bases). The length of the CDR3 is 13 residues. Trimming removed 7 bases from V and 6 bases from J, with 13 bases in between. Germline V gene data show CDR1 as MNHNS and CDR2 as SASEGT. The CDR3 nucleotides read TGTGCCAGCAACCTCGGGGGGGGTCAGCCCCAGCATTTT. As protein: CASNLGGGQPQHF.

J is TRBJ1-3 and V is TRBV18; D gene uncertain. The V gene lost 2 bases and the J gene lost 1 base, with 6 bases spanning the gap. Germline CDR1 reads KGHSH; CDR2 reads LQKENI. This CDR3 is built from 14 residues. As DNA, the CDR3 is TGTGCCAGCTCACCATGGACTTCTGGAAACACCATATATTTT. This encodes CASSPWTSGNTIYF. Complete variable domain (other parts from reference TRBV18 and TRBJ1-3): NAGVMQNPRHLVRRRGQEARLRCSPMKGHSHVYWYRQLPEEGLKFMVYLQKENIIDESGMPKERFSAEFPKEGPSILRIQQVVRGDSAAYFCASSPWTSGNTIYFGEGSWLTVV.

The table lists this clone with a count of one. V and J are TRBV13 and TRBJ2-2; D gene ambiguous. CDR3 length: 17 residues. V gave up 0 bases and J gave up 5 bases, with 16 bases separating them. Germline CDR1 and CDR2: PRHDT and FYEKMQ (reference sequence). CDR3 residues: CASSLGGVGPRTGELFF. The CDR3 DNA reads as TGTGCCAGCAGCTTAGGGGGCGTTGGCCCTCGGACCGGGGAGCTGTTTTTT.

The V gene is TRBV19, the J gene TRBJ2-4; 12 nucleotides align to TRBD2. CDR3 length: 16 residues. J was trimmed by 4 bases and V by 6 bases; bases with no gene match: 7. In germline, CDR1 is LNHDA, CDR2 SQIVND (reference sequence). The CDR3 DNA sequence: TGTGCCAGTAGGGGAACTAGCGGGGGGCGAAAAAACATTCAGTACTTC. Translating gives CASRGTSGGRKNIQYF.

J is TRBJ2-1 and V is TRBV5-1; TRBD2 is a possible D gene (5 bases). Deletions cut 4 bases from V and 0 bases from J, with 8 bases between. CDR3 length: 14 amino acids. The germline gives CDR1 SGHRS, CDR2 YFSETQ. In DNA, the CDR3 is TGCGCCAGCAGCAGCGAGGGCTCCTACAATGAGCAGTTCTTC. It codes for CASSSEGSYNEQFF. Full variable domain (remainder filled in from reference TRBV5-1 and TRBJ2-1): KAGVTQTPRYLIKTRGQQVTLSCSPISGHRSVSWYQQTPGQGLQFLFEYFSETQRNKGNFPGRFSGRQFSNSRSEMNVSTLELGDSALYLCASSSEGSYNEQFFGPGTRLTVL.

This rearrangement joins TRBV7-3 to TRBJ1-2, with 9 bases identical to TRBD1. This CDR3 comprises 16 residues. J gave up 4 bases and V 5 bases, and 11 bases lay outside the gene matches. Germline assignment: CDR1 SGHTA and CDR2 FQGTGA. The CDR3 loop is CASSPGKPGQGYGYTF. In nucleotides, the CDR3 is TGTGCCAGCAGCCCTGGGAAACCGGGACAGGGCTATGGCTACACCTTC.

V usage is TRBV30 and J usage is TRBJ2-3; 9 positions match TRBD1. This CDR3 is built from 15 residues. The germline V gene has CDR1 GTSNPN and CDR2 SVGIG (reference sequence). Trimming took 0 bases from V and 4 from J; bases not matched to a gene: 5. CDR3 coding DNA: TGTGCCTGGAGTGTACAACAGGGGGCAGCAGATACGCAGTATTTT. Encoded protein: CAWSVQQGAADTQYF.

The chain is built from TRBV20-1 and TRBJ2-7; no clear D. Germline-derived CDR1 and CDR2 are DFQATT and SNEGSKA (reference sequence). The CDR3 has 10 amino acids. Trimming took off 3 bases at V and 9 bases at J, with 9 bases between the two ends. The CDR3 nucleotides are TGCAGTGCTAGTAGTGGTAGGCAGTACTTC. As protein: CSASSGRQYF.

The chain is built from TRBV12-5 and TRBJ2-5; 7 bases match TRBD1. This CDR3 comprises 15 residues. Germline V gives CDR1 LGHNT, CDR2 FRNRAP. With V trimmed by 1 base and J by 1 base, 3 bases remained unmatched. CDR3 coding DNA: TGTGCTAGTGGTTTGGAGGGGGCGGTCCAAGAGACCCAGTACTTC. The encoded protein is CASGLEGAVQETQYF.

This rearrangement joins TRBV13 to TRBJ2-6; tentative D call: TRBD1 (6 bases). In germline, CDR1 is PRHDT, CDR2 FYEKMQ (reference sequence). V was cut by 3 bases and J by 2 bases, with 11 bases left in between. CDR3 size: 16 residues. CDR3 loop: CASSFTGLPGANVLTF. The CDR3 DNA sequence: TGTGCCAGCAGCTTTACAGGGCTACCTGGGGCCAACGTCCTGACTTTC.

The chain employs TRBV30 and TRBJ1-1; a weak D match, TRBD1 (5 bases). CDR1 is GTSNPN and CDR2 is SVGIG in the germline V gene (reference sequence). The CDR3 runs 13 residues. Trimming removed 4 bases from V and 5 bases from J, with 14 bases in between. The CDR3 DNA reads TGTGCCTGGAATTGGGGCAGTAAAACTGAAGCTTTCTTT. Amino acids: CAWNWGSKTEAFF.

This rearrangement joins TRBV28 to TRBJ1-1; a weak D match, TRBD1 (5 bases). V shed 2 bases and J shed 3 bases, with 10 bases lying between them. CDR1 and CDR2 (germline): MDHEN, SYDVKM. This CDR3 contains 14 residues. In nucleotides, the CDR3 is TGTGCCAGCAGTTTAGCAGGGTTGGACACTGAAGCTTTCTTT. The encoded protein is CASSLAGLDTEAFF.

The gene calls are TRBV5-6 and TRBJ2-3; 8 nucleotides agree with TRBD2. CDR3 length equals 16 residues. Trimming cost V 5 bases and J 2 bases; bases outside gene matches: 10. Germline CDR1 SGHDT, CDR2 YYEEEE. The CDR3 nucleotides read TGTGCCAGCAGTTATACCGGGACTAGATTCACAGATACGCAGTATTTT. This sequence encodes CASSYTGTRFTDTQYF.

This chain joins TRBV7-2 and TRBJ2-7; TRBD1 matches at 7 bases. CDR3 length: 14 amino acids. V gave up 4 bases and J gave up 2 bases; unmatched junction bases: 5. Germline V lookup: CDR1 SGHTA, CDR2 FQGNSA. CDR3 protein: CASSSAGTAYEQYF. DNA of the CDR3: TGTGCCAGCAGCTCTGCCGGGACAGCCTACGAGCAGTACTTC.

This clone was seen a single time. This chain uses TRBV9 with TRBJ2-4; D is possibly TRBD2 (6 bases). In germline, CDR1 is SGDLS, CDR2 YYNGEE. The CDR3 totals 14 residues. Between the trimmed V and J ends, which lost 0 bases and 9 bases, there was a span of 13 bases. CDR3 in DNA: TGTGCCAGCAGCGTAGCTGTAGGGAGGTCCATTCAGTACTTC. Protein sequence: CASSVAVGRSIQYF.

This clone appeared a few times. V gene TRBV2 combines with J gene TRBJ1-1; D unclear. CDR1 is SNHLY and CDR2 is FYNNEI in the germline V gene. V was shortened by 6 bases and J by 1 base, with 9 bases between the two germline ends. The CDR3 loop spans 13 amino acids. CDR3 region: CASRGRANTEAFF. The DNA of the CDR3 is TGTGCCAGCAGGGGGAGAGCGAACACTGAAGCTTTCTTT. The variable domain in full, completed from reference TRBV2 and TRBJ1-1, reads EPEVTQTPSHQVTQMGQEVILRCVPISNHLYFYWYRQILGQKVEFLVSFYNNEISEKSEIFDDQFSVERPDGSNFTLKIRSTKLEDSAMYFCASRGRANTEAFFGQGTRLTVV.

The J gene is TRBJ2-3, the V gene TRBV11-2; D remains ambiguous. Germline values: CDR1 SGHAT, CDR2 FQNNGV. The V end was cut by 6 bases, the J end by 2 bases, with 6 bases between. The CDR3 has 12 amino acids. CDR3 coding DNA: TGTGCCAGCAGGACTGTCACAGATACGCAGTATTTT. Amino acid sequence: CASRTVTDTQYF.

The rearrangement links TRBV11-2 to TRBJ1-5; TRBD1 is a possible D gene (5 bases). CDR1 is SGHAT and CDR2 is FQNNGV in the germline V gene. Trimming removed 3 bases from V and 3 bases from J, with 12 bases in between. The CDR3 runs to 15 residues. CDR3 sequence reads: CASSFSAGNNQPQHF. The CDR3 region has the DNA TGTGCCAGCAGCTTCTCGGCAGGGAACAATCAGCCCCAGCATTTT.

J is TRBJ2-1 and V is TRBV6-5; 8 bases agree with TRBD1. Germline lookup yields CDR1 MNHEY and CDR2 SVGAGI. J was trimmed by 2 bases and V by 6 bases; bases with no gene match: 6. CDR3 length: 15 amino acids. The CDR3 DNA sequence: TGTGCCAGCAGATTCGACAGGGGCCCCTACAATGAGCAGTTCTTC. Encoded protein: CASRFDRGPYNEQFF.

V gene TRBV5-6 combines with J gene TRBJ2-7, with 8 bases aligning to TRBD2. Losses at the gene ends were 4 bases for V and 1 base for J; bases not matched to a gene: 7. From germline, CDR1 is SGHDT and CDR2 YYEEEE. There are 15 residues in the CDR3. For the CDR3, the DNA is TGTGCCAGCAGCCCGGGGGGGCTGGGTTCCTACGAGCAGTACTTC. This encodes CASSPGGLGSYEQYF.

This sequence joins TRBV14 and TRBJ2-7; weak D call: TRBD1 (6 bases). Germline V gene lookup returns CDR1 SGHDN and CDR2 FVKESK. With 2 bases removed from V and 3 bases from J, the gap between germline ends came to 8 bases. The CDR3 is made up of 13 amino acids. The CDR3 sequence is CASSQNRVYEQYF. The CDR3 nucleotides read TGTGCCAGCAGCCAAAACAGGGTCTACGAGCAGTACTTC. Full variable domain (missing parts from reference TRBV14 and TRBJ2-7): EAGVTQFPSHSVIEKGQTVTLRCDPISGHDNLYWYRRVMGKEIKFLLHFVKESKQDESGMPNNRFLAERTGGTYSTLKVQPAELEDSGVYFCASSQNRVYEQYFGPGTRLTVT.

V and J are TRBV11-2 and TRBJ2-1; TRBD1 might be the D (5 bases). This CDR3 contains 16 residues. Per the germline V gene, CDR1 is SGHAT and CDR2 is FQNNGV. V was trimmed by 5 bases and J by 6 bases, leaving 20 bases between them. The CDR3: CASSPRGQDYSNEQFF. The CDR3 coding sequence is TGTGCCAGCAGCCCAAGGGGTCAGGATTATAGCAATGAGCAGTTCTTC. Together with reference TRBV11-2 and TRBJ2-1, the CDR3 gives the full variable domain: EAGVAQSPRYKIIEKRQSVAFWCNPISGHATLYWYQQILGQGPKLLIQFQNNGVVDDSQLPKDRFSAERLKGVDSTLKIQPAKLEDSAVYLCASSPRGQDYSNEQFFGPGTRLTVL.

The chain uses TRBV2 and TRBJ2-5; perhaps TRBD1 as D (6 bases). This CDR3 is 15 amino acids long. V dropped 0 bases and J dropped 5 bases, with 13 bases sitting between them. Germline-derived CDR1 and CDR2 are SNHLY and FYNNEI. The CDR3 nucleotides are TGTGCCAGCAGTGAAGCGCGGCAGGGGTTGGAGACCCAGTACTTC. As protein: CASSEARQGLETQYF.